The T cell receptor (beta chain) described here comes from a study of T cell repertoires in cytomegalovirus infection. Notes on the study in general: The ex vivo response showed dominance by HLA-C-restricted CMV-specific TCR beta clonotypes.

TCRdb reprocessed the reads via MiXCR and lists one record per CDR3 protein. Here the sample spans about 52,000 distinct CDR3 sequences, around 19% being singletons. Note on this clonotype: Its specificity is not known.

The TCR originated in a human donor in good health (CMV status not recorded). Some clones in this sample may be carry-over from other donors' samples. The sample in question was CD8+ T cells from cultured PBMCs, obtained from culture after CMV antigen stimulation.

Here the CDR3 DNA reads TGTGCCAGCAGTCACCATAGGGTTGACGGCTATGGCTACACCTTC. It codes for CASSHHRVDGYGYTF. The chain joins TRBV27 to TRBJ1-2; D gene ambiguous. The germline CDR1 and CDR2 sequences are MNHEY and SMNVEV (reference sequence). V was cut by 5 bases and J by 4 bases, with 17 bases left in between. The CDR3 is made up of 15 amino acids.